This T cell receptor beta chain is drawn from a study of T cells after yellow fever vaccination. General observations from the study: Researchers cautioned that FACS-sorted repertoires could harbor abundant clonotypes contaminating from the bulk population.

As concerns this clonotype: The antigen remains undetermined.

V was pared by 0 bases and J by 12 bases, with 11 bases of the junction left unmatched. The CDR3 extends over 15 amino acids. Germline CDR1 is MNHEY and CDR2 is SVGAGI. Via MiXCR, TCRdb re-called the 5' RACE reads, giving one row per CDR3 protein. Of 620,000 or so distinct CDR3 sequences listed, 17% are singletons. Sequenced here: PBMCs, sampled more than 4 days after the first yellow fever vaccination. The rearrangement joins TRBV6-5 to TRBJ1-2, with 9 nucleotides matching TRBD1. The clonotype originates from a man younger than 35 who received the YFV17D yellow fever vaccine. The CDR3 loop is CASSYSILGQGANTF. The CDR3 DNA sequence: TGTGCCAGCAGTTACTCGATACTGGGACAGGGTGCCAACACCTTC.